This T cell receptor (beta chain) is drawn from a study of T cell repertoires in ileal Crohn's disease (dated by TCRdb to 2018 to 2020). For the wider study: The median duration of disease was roughly 7.6 years, and at the time of surgery 35% of patients were active smokers. A total of 171 mucosal samples from some 50 patients were sequenced, collected from several sites on the surgical specimen as well as at postoperative endoscopy. Endoscopic postoperative recurrence was defined by a Rutgeerts score above i0. Surgery was performed for a complication in all patients, with stricturing disease in roughly 60% and penetrating disease in roughly 40%. Postoperative therapy was given to about half of the patients, with thiopurines administered to ten to eleven patients and anti-TNF agents administered to under 20 patients. TCR repertoire analysis was done in some 60 Crohn's disease patients from a prospective multicentre cohort. The study was conducted in parallel with a multicentre cohort built to find predictors of early endoscopic recurrence after ileocolonic resection. Neoterminal ileum biopsies obtained at postoperative colonoscopy were designated as M6 samples.

Comment on this clone: The clone's antigen remains unknown. No quality values exist for individual bases; no much larger clone is one base distant.

Overall study results and their limits: Postoperative endoscopy was performed at varying times within the first year after surgery, with a median delay of approximately seven months. Only a subgroup of patients, of unstated size, had mucosal CD4 and CD8 T cells sorted and sequenced. Compared with non-smokers, patients who were active smokers at surgery showed a significantly higher proportion of clonal expansions (around 24% vs 18%, p=0.02). Endoscopic recurrence was found to be associated with higher high-frequency clone percentages at surgery, and recurrence was observed in all patients with clonality above 26.8% (18/57). Compared with CD4 T cells, sorted CD8 T cells held more high-frequency clones, which suggests that the mucosal expansions were mostly CD8.

For commercial TCRB immunosequencing, five hundred nanograms of biopsy DNA were submitted for each sample. A two-step, amplification bias-controlled multiplex PCR was used by Adaptive Biotechnology to amplify CDR3 regions from genomic DNA. Primers for every V and J gene segment were used in the first PCR, and barcodes and Illumina adapters were added in the second PCR. CDR3 libraries were sequenced on an Illumina instrument. Under the source paper's analysis protocol: Vendor-provided pipelines were combined with custom analysis of raw data in R/Bioconductor under R version 3.3.0. Clonality, which ranges from 0 to 1, was calculated as the inverse of the normalised Shannon entropy across all productive clones. High-frequency clones were defined as the share of the repertoire occupied by the top 100 clones, with only clones passing a 95% confidence test being retained. Repertoire diversity was measured with the Simpson index, and overlap between samples was measured with the Morisita-Horn index. Sourced from immuneACCESS, this table was stored by TCRdb with only in-frame sequences that have V and J called. A share of the clones is absent; for the studies checked, an unresolved V gene accounts for under half, and the remainder has no known explanation. Clonal size and the V and J genes are those of that table, whereas D and trimming came from the DNA. The sample contains about 62,000 clones, 85% to 90% of them found a single time. The ten largest clonotypes hold under 2.5% of the sample.

The germline V gene provides CDR1 SGHTA and CDR2 FQGTGA. Unmatched junction bases come to 9, with V trimmed by 1 base and J by 9 bases. Counted from cysteine to phenylalanine, this CDR3 has 16 amino acids. CDR3 DNA is the only sequence kept; it has 48 bases, read in frame from the first base. Sample time point, as interpreted from the label and publication: neoterminal ileum biopsy at postoperative endoscopy, about 6 months after surgery. Eligible patients were adults with ileal or ileocolonic Crohn's disease who had an indication for ileocolonic resection. Before DNA extraction, whole ileal mucosal biopsies were kept frozen at -80 degrees C. A TRizol-based method was used to extract genomic DNA from the frozen whole biopsies, and the DNA was quantified with a NanoDrop 2000 spectrophotometer.

The sequenced sample was ileal tissue. The clonotype originates from an adult with Crohn's disease. The sequence links TRBV7-3 to TRBJ2-3; TRBD2 fits 11 bases in the junction. The DNA sequence follows: TGTGCCAGCAGCTTAAACGGAGTAGCGGGAGGGTTAACGCAGTATTTT. This sequence encodes CASSLNGVAGGLTQYF.